This T cell receptor (beta chain) was retrieved from a study of blood T cell repertoires in COVID-19 (dated by TCRdb to 2018 to 2021). Looking at the study overall: The collaborator samples originated in the United States, Italy and Spain and spanned the acute and convalescent phases of COVID-19. The prospective study material was composed of cDNA or gDNA derived from T cells, B-cell-depleted T cells, or PBMCs. The dataset comprised deeply sampled blood TCRbeta repertoires from subjects exposed to, actively infected with, or recovered from COVID-19. The repertoires were released in a freely available public database intended as a resource for research on the immune response to SARS-CoV-2. The samples were drawn from two sources: the first 160 participants of the ongoing ImmuneRACE study, and over 1,000 subjects contributed by 6 global collaborators. A de-identified subject ID, COVID-19 status, age in years and sex were almost always included in the sample metadata. Where available, HLA class I and class II types were taken from metadata supplied by the sample provider and were not determined by assay-based typing. The study at large found these results: Clinical and demographic metadata were provided uncurated, with the amount varying by source and participant.

TCRbeta CDR3 regions were amplified from genomic DNA using the immunoSEQ Assay, a bias-controlled multiplex PCR. The paper's data handling went like this. The number of nucleated cells in each sample was estimated by amplification of reference gene primers within the assay. To quantify the absolute abundance of each unique TCRbeta CDR3 rearrangement, sequence reads were collapsed and filtered. For each sample, productive Simpson clonality was calculated by taking the square root of Simpson's diversity index across productive rearrangements. TCRdb holds this immuneACCESS table with in-frame rearrangements only. Some clones are missing; in checked studies, unresolved V genes explain under half, and the rest has no known cause. V and J calls and clone size come straight from that table; D and trimming were deduced from the DNA. The sample includes about 400,000 clones, with about 90% observed a single time. The top ten clonotypes cover more than 0.95% of the sample.

This clone appeared once. Its target antigen remains unknown. There are no base qualities to consult, and no much larger clone falls within one base. Collaborating institutions collected whole blood in K2EDTA tubes following their own protocols. For TCRbeta analysis, collaborator samples were shipped as frozen whole blood, as isolated PBMCs, or as DNA extracted from either sample type. Measured from the cysteine to the phenylalanine, the CDR3 is 16 residues long. The entry retains the CDR3 DNA only, 48 bases that are in frame from base 1. V loses 1 base of germline sequence and J loses 5 bases, and the interval between the two ends is 18 bases. The germline V gene gives CDR1 as SGHRS and CDR2 as YFSETQ.

The chain is assembled from TRBV5-1 and TRBJ1-1; D gene: possibly TRBD1, on 6 matching bases. The sample was peripheral blood. This receptor was identified in a man in his forties with acute or convalescent COVID-19. Read as DNA, the sequence is TGCGCCAGCAGCTTGACTAGTGGACAGTTCAGAACTGAAGCTTTCTTT. Translated, it reads CASSLTSGQFRTEAFF.